A selection of T cell receptor beta chains follows, all from one sample in a study of T cell responses to AZD1222 COVID-19 vaccine. Assay used: immunoSEQ multiplex PCR; TCRdb lists only in-frame clones, some missing. The data show some 120,000 clones, with approximately 90% seen just once and approximately 7.9% held by the top ten. The sample here was peripheral blood, taken 28 days after the second AZD1222 dose. These TCRs come from an adult who received the AZD1222 COVID-19 vaccine. Each CDR3 is given without its conserved first and last residue.

v_gene	j_gene	CDR3aa
TRBV5-1	TRBJ2-3	ASSDGTLTDTQY
TRBV6-5	TRBJ2-7	ASSRQGSYEQY
TRBV28	TRBJ2-5	ASSPDPSERETQY
TRBV29-1	TRBJ1-2	SVEGEMAYTNYGYT
TRBV5-1	TRBJ1-5	ASVGRDCLGNQPQH
TRBV6-1	TRBJ2-2	ASSGTIAGTANTGELF
TRBV2	TRBJ1-2	ASSTGLGDGYT
TRBV20-1	TRBJ2-7	SATRGYEQY
TRBV7-9	TRBJ2-1	ASSLAGRQLRIEQF
TRBV28	TRBJ2-6	ASSLGRWTGANVLT
TRBV27	TRBJ1-2	ASSLRTGVGYT
TRBV2	TRBJ2-7	ASSENLASYEQY
TRBV7-2	TRBJ1-5	ASSPRGGSNQPQH
TRBV2	TRBJ2-5	ASSPRETQY
TRBV6-1	TRBJ1-5	ASSLTEGKGQPQH
TRBV6-5	TRBJ1-1	ASSYSLRTEAF
TRBV10-1	TRBJ2-2	ASSESKRGGRTGELF